These 24 T cell receptor beta chains were sequenced from one sample in a study of graft-versus-host responses after intestinal transplantation. What these receptors recognize is not known. The repertoire was sequenced with immunoSEQ multiplex PCR; TCRdb's copy has only in-frame clones and lacks some. The sample consists of 41,000 or so clones, around 96% of them appearing once. This specimen consisted of unstimulated CD8+ T cells sorted from spleen or lymph node cells, obtained before transplant. The origin of the receptors is a human donor who was the organ donor for an intestinal transplant.

The chain joins TRBV29-1 to TRBJ2-5; D not resolved. In germline, CDR1 is SQVTM, CDR2 ANQGSEA. The CDR3 spans 14 residues. V was trimmed by 7 bases and J by 7 bases, leaving 22 bases between them. The CDR3: CSAINPRQVGTQYF. CDR3 in DNA: TGCAGCGCAATAAACCCCCGGCAGGTTGGGACCCAGTACTTC.

This rearrangement joins TRBV6-5 to TRBJ1-5; D is unresolved. V lost 5 bases and J 7 bases, leaving 12 bases between the germline ends. The germline CDR1 and CDR2 sequences are MNHEY and SVGAGI. The CDR3 is made up of 13 amino acids. CDR3 loop: CASSPMGGQPQHF. Written as DNA, the CDR3 is TGTGCCAGCAGTCCGATGGGTGGCCAGCCCCAGCATTTT.

V is TRBV19 and J is TRBJ2-1; 8 positions match TRBD2. There are 13 residues in the CDR3. V trimming: 3 bases; J trimming: 9 bases; junction bases outside the gene matches: 4. CDR1 is LNHDA, CDR2 SQIVND, per germline (reference sequence). CDR3 sequence: CASSMASGGEQFF. CDR3 sequence (DNA): TGTGCCAGTAGTATGGCGAGCGGGGGTGAGCAGTTCTTC.

V gene TRBV6-1 combines with J gene TRBJ2-1, with 11 positions matching TRBD2. The junction had 8 bases not matched to a gene; V was cut back by 7 bases and J by 9 bases. This CDR3 spans 14 amino acids. Germline CDR1 MNHNS, CDR2 SASEGT. CDR3 DNA: TGTGCCAGCACGAGCTTAGCGGGAGGGGGTGAGCAGTTCTTC. It specifies CASTSLAGGGEQFF.

This clone was seen only once. Other nucleotide sequences in the sample specify the same CDR3. The chain carries TRBV9 and TRBJ2-3; D unresolved. The CDR3 consists of 13 residues. The V end lost 0 bases, the J end lost 1 base, and 3 bases lay between the germline ends. From germline, CDR1 is SGDLS and CDR2 YYNGEE. CDR3: CASSVGGTDTQYF. The CDR3 coding sequence is TGTGCCAGCAGCGTAGGAGGCACAGATACGCAGTATTTT.

This clone occurred once. The gene calls are TRBV11-2 and TRBJ2-3; unclear D gene. Germline loops: CDR1 SGHAT, CDR2 FQNNGV. The CDR3 contains 15 residues. V was clipped by 2 bases and J by 0 bases, with 9 bases between them. In DNA form, the CDR3 reads TGTGCCAGCAGCTTACCATCGGGCAGCACAGATACGCAGTATTTT. Translation: CASSLPSGSTDTQYF.

The chain carries TRBV19 and TRBJ2-1; D uncertain. Germline values: CDR1 LNHDA, CDR2 SQIVND (reference sequence). The CDR3 is 12 amino acids. V lost 2 bases to trimming and J lost 6 bases, with 5 bases between them. The CDR3 sequence is CASSIQSNEQFF. For the CDR3, the DNA is TGTGCCAGTAGTATACAAAGCAATGAGCAGTTCTTC.

The rearrangement joins TRBV6-1 to TRBJ2-7, with D perhaps matching TRBD1 (5 bases). Between the trimmed V and J ends, which lost 5 bases and 3 bases, there was a span of 14 bases. The CDR3 loop spans 14 amino acids. Germline V gene lookup returns CDR1 MNHNS and CDR2 SASEGT. CDR3 coding DNA: TGTGCCAGCAGTCACCTGACAGAGATCTACGAGCAGTACTTC. Protein: CASSHLTEIYEQYF.

This clone was picked up one time. The DNA for the CDR3 is TGTGCCAGCAGTTACTGTTACACGTGCGGGGCCAACGTCCTGACTTTC. Protein product: CASSYCYTCGANVLTF. The rearrangement joins TRBV6-5 to TRBJ2-6; D call uncertain. The CDR3 length is 16 residues. CDR1 and CDR2 from the germline V gene are MNHEY and SVGAGI. The V and J ends lost 1 base and 4 bases respectively, with 11 bases between them.

This chain uses TRBV11-3 with TRBJ2-1, with a weak D call TRBD2 (6 bases). This CDR3 spans 12 amino acids. The V end lost 3 bases, the J end lost 8 bases, and 8 bases lay between the germline ends. CDR1 is SGHNT, CDR2 YENEEA, per germline. CDR3 region: CASSFGGDEQFF. The CDR3 region has the DNA TGTGCCAGCAGCTTCGGCGGGGATGAGCAGTTCTTC.

The rearrangement uses TRBV15 and TRBJ2-1, with 9 bases fitting TRBD1. V lost 3 bases to trimming and J lost 7 bases; unmatched junction nucleotides: 7. The germline V gene has CDR1 LNHNV and CDR2 YYDKDF (reference sequence). This CDR3 has 15 residues. CDR3 sequence: CATSRPGTGMNEQFF. For the CDR3, the DNA is TGTGCCACCAGCAGGCCCGGGACAGGGATGAATGAGCAGTTCTTC.

This clone has just one count. Other DNA sequences within the sample encode an identical CDR3. The J gene is TRBJ2-3, the V gene TRBV14; no clear D. The germline CDR1 and CDR2 sequences are SGHDN and FVKESK. V was shortened by 4 bases and J by 4 bases, with 12 bases between the two germline ends. The CDR3 is 14 residues long. CDR3 sequence: CASSLHHSADTQYF. CDR3 coding DNA: TGTGCCAGCAGCCTGCACCACAGCGCAGATACGCAGTATTTT.

The rearrangement joins TRBV10-3 to TRBJ2-5; 9 bases line up with TRBD1. The V gene's germline CDR1 is ENHRY and CDR2 SYGVKD. The CDR3 is 15 residues long. J was trimmed by 5 bases and V by 2 bases; bases with no gene match: 6. CDR3 amino acids: CAISEGTGLLETQYF. CDR3 nucleotides: TGTGCCATCAGTGAGGGGACAGGGCTACTGGAGACCCAGTACTTC.

CDR3 protein: CASSQVDQDAGSYTF. DNA for the CDR3: TGCGCCAGCAGCCAAGTTGATCAGGATGCGGGGAGCTACACCTTC. The rearrangement uses TRBV4-3 and TRBJ1-2; no clear D gene. The CDR3 is made up of 15 amino acids. Germline-derived CDR1 and CDR2 are LGHNA and YSLEER. V shed 1 base and J shed 9 bases, with 18 bases lying between them.

The J gene is TRBJ2-7, the V gene TRBV13; 9 positions match TRBD1. Germline lookup yields CDR1 PRHDT and CDR2 FYEKMQ (reference sequence). The junction had 4 bases not matched to a gene; V was cut back by 0 bases and J by 7 bases. This CDR3 contains 14 residues. The CDR3 spells CASSLGQGAREQYF. The DNA for the CDR3 is TGTGCCAGCAGCTTAGGACAGGGGGCGAGGGAGCAGTACTTC.

V and J are TRBV13 and TRBJ2-2; possible D gene TRBD2, 5 bases. The CDR3 spans 15 residues. The V and J ends lost 0 bases and 5 bases respectively, with 10 bases between them. Germline lookup yields CDR1 PRHDT and CDR2 FYEKMQ (reference sequence). The CDR3, as DNA: TGTGCCAGCAGCTTAGGGTTACGAGGGACCGGGGAGCTGTTTTTT. Residues: CASSLGLRGTGELFF.

The chain couples TRBV11-2 to TRBJ2-5; the D is unclear. The CDR3 contains 13 residues. V shed 1 base and J shed 4 bases, with 7 bases lying between them. Germline values: CDR1 SGHAT, CDR2 FQNNGV. The CDR3 reads CASSLGSPETQYF. Written as DNA, the CDR3 is TGTGCCAGCAGCTTAGGTAGCCCAGAGACCCAGTACTTC.

J is TRBJ2-7 and V is TRBV7-2; possibly TRBD1 for D (6 bases). The CDR3 consists of 14 residues. Germline V gene data show CDR1 as SGHTA and CDR2 as FQGNSA. The V gene lost 2 bases and the J gene lost 4 bases, with 12 bases spanning the gap. CDR3 amino acids: CASSLRGRGYEQYF. CDR3 DNA: TGTGCCAGCAGCTTAAGGGGCAGGGGTTACGAGCAGTACTTC. Looking up the rest from reference TRBV7-2 and TRBJ2-7 gives the full variable domain: GAGVSQSPSNKVTEKGKDVELRCDPISGHTALYWYRQSLGQGLEFLIYFQGNSAPDKSGLPSDRFSAERTGGSVSTLTIQRTQQEDSAVYLCASSLRGRGYEQYFGPGTRLTVT.

This clone was seen once. For the CDR3, the DNA is TGTGCCAGTCGCACTGGGAATCAGCCCCAGCATTTT. Its translation: CASRTGNQPQHF. The rearrangement uses TRBV19 and TRBJ1-5; the D is unclear. V lost 8 bases to trimming and J lost 4 bases, with 9 bases between them. Germline V lookup: CDR1 LNHDA, CDR2 SQIVND (reference sequence). This CDR3 has 12 residues.

This sequence joins TRBV10-3 and TRBJ2-5, with D possibly being TRBD1 (7 bases). V was pared by 2 bases and J by 5 bases, with 18 bases between. CDR3 length: 16 amino acids. From germline, CDR1 is ENHRY and CDR2 SYGVKD. The CDR3 loop is CAISETKSAGGETQYF. The CDR3, as DNA: TGTGCCATCAGTGAGACGAAGAGCGCAGGGGGGGAGACCCAGTACTTC.

The chain couples TRBV7-2 to TRBJ2-7, with unresolved D. Trimming left V 5 bases short and J 1 base short, with 12 bases between. Germline V gene lookup returns CDR1 SGHTA and CDR2 FQGNSA. The CDR3 consists of 14 residues. The CDR3 nucleotides are TGTGCCAGCAGCCTGGGTTGGGGTTCCTACGAGCAGTACTTC. It is translated as CASSLGWGSYEQYF.

This clone was recorded only once. The V and J genes are TRBV7-9 and TRBJ2-3; D not certain. Trimming pared 3 bases from V and 0 bases from J, leaving 4 bases between. CDR1 is SEHNR, CDR2 FQNEAQ, per germline (reference sequence). This CDR3 contains 13 residues. The CDR3 DNA reads as TGTGCCAGCAGCTTCTTGAGCACAGATACGCAGTATTTT. It yields the protein CASSFLSTDTQYF.

In this sample, this clone turned up once. The chain carries TRBV6-6 and TRBJ2-7; D is unclear. The CDR3 totals 13 residues. Deletions cut 3 bases from V and 3 bases from J, with 9 bases between. In germline, CDR1 is MNHNY, CDR2 SVGAGI (reference sequence). For the CDR3, the DNA is TGTGCCAGCAGTTATGTCACGGTCTACGAGCAGTACTTC. This translates into CASSYVTVYEQYF.

The chain uses TRBV7-9 and TRBJ2-7; D possibly matches TRBD1 or TRBD2 (5 bases each). This CDR3 spans 16 amino acids. Trimming removed 6 bases from V and 2 bases from J, with 20 bases in between. Germline loops: CDR1 SEHNR, CDR2 FQNEAQ (reference sequence). The CDR3 protein is CASSASTGTETYEQYF. In DNA form, the CDR3 reads TGTGCCAGCAGTGCATCAACCGGGACGGAGACCTACGAGCAGTACTTC.